This T cell receptor (beta chain) was identified in a study of response to subunit inactivated influenza vaccine. TCRdb analysed the RT-PCR reads with MiXCR anew, one entry per CDR3 protein. The sample has around 500,000 distinct CDR3 sequences; about 10% are singletons. Study-level points and caveats: Researchers suggested that each seasonal influenza vaccination recruits few new T cells.

Regarding this clonotype: Its specificity is not known.

The germline CDR1 and CDR2 sequences are SGHAT and FQNNGV. V lost 7 bases, J lost 6 bases, and 24 bases lay in between. This CDR3 region has 16 residues. V usage is TRBV11-2 and J usage is TRBJ2-5; D perhaps matches TRBD1 (5 bases). Sequenced material: PBMCs from blood, taken about 40 days after vaccination. The source is a man aged 50-59 years who received an inactivated influenza vaccine. CDR3 residues: CASTQGVGNYEKTQYF. CDR3 sequence (DNA): TGTGCCAGCACCCAAGGGGTGGGAAATTACGAGAAGACCCAGTACTTC.